The 21 T cell receptor beta chains listed next were all sequenced from one sample in a study of beta chain features in type 1 diabetes. The authors reverse transcribed all of the isolated RNA, so sequencing captured expressed TCRB transcripts. Clones were read by immunoSEQ multiplex PCR, and TCRdb kept only the in-frame ones, dropping some. The sample shows about 340,000 clones, 13% of them seen only once. Their cognate antigens are unknown. Overall study findings and caveats: Researchers report that Type 1 diabetes patients had moderately but significantly shorter TCRB CDR3s across all four CD4+ subsets.

Input material: naive CD4+ T cells from blood. The receptors stem from a woman aged 18-29 years with type 1 diabetes.

The rearrangement links TRBV7-2 to TRBJ2-3; 11 bases match TRBD2. Germline V gives CDR1 SGHTA, CDR2 FQGNSA. V dropped 3 bases and J dropped 3; count of bases not matched to a gene: 5. This CDR3 has 16 residues. The CDR3 sequence: CASSLVAGGATDTQYF. The DNA for the CDR3 is TGTGCCAGCAGCTTGGTAGCGGGAGGGGCGACAGATACGCAGTATTTT.

The chain is built from TRBV9 and TRBJ2-3; tentative D call: TRBD2 (5 bases). Germline assignment: CDR1 SGDLS and CDR2 YYNGEE. This CDR3 comprises 14 residues. V was clipped by 4 bases and J by 1 base, with 10 bases between them. DNA of the CDR3: TGTGCCAGCAGCTCCTATAGCGGCACAGATACGCAGTATTTT. Translating gives CASSSYSGTDTQYF.

This clone occurred a few times. The chain couples TRBV9 to TRBJ2-2; tentatively, D is TRBD1 (6 bases). CDR1 is SGDLS and CDR2 is YYNGEE in the germline V gene. The CDR3 runs 16 residues. With 4 bases removed from V and 1 base from J, the gap between germline ends came to 14 bases. The DNA of the CDR3 is TGTGCCAGCAGCCCCCCGGGACACAAGAACACCGGGGAGCTGTTTTTT. This codes for CASSPPGHKNTGELFF.

The table lists this clone with a count of one. The chain links TRBV28 to TRBJ2-3; 7 nucleotides align to TRBD1. The V gene end was trimmed by 7 bases and the J gene end by 3 bases; junction bases not matched to a gene: 10. Per germline, CDR1 MDHEN and CDR2 SYDVKM. CDR3 length: 15 residues. The CDR3 protein is CASTLRQGVTDTQYF. CDR3 bases: TGTGCCAGCACGCTTCGGCAGGGGGTTACAGATACGCAGTATTTT. The full variable domain, rest sourced from reference TRBV28 and TRBJ2-3, is DVKVTQSSRYLVKRTGEKVFLECVQDMDHENMFWYRQDPGLGLRLIYFSYDVKMKEKGDIPEGYSVSREKKERFSLILESASTNQTSMYLCASTLRQGVTDTQYFGPGTRLTVL.

On this clone: The sample carries other DNA sequences with the same CDR3. The rearrangement joins TRBV18 to TRBJ2-2; 7 nucleotides match TRBD2. Germline V lookup: CDR1 KGHSH, CDR2 LQKENI. The J segment lost 3 bases and the V segment lost 2 bases, leaving 3 bases of the junction unmatched. The CDR3 sequence is 15 residues long. This CDR3 reads CASSPRLADTGELFF. CDR3 in DNA: TGTGCCAGCTCACCAAGACTAGCCGACACCGGGGAGCTGTTTTTT.

This clone has just a few counts. The chain carries TRBV19 and TRBJ2-5, with 14 bases lining up with TRBD2. V lost 5 bases to trimming and J lost 5 bases; unmatched junction nucleotides: 7. From germline, CDR1 is LNHDA and CDR2 SQIVND (reference sequence). This CDR3 comprises 16 residues. The CDR3 is CASSPGLAGVYETQYF. The CDR3 region has the DNA TGTGCCAGTAGTCCGGGACTAGCGGGAGTGTATGAGACCCAGTACTTC.

This clone was seen a handful of times. The chain is built from TRBV7-6 and TRBJ1-5; maybe TRBD1 (6 bases). The CDR3 has 15 amino acids. The V gene lost 2 bases and the J gene lost 7 bases, with 15 bases spanning the gap. Germline V gene sequence: CDR1 SGHVS, CDR2 FNYEAQ. CDR3 DNA: TGTGCCAGCAGCTTAAGAACAGGGAGGGAGCAGCCCCAGCATTTT. It is translated as CASSLRTGREQPQHF.

CDR3 sequence (DNA): TGTGCCAGCAGGTTACGGTCGATGAACACTGAAGCTTTCTTT. Amino acids: CASRLRSMNTEAFF. The V gene is TRBV27, the J gene TRBJ1-1, with D uncertain. Germline V lookup: CDR1 MNHEY, CDR2 SMNVEV (reference sequence). The CDR3 has 14 residues. V dropped 6 bases and J dropped 0 bases, with 11 bases sitting between them.

The rearrangement links TRBV7-6 to TRBJ2-7, with 10 bases fitting TRBD2. V trimming: 5 bases; J trimming: 6 bases; junction bases outside the gene matches: 13. This CDR3 contains 16 residues. Germline assignment: CDR1 SGHVS and CDR2 FNYEAQ. The CDR3 is CASSPQGLALRVEQYF. DNA of the CDR3: TGTGCCAGCAGCCCGCAGGGACTAGCGCTAAGGGTCGAGCAGTACTTC.

This clone was picked up a small number of times. The rearrangement links TRBV7-9 to TRBJ1-5; 7 nucleotides match TRBD1. Germline V CDR1 and CDR2: SEHNR, FQNEAQ (reference sequence). Trimming cost V 3 bases and J 5 bases; bases outside gene matches: 4. The CDR3 runs 14 residues. CDR3 nucleotides: TGTGCCAGCAGCTTTGACAGGGTTGATCAGCCCCAGCATTTT. Its translation is CASSFDRVDQPQHF.

This clone was counted a few times. The genes are TRBV28 and TRBJ2-1; D possibly corresponds to TRBD2 (6 bases). Germline CDR1 MDHEN, CDR2 SYDVKM. The CDR3 is made up of 14 amino acids. The V and J ends lost 3 bases and 6 bases respectively, with 12 bases between them. Written as DNA, the CDR3 is TGTGCCAGCAGTTTGCGGGAACGGGGCAATGAGCAGTTCTTC. This codes for CASSLRERGNEQFF.

This clone was counted only a few times. V is TRBV20-1 and J is TRBJ2-1; D gene unclear. From germline, CDR1 is DFQATT and CDR2 SNEGSKA (reference sequence). Trimming cost V 7 bases and J 5 bases, with 6 bases left between them. The CDR3 totals 10 residues. CDR3 bases: TGCAGTGGTACAAACAATGAGCAGTTCTTC. This codes for CSGTNNEQFF.

This clone was seen only a few times. The chain recombines TRBV18 with TRBJ2-1, with D possibly TRBD2 on 5 matching bases. CDR1 KGHSH and CDR2 LQKENI come from the germline V gene. Trimming took 6 bases from V and 0 from J, leaving 15 bases between them. The CDR3 spans 16 residues. For the CDR3, the DNA is TGTGCCAGCTCCGCGCTTGGGAGTAACTCCTACAATGAGCAGTTCTTC. Its translation: CASSALGSNSYNEQFF.

This chain uses TRBV23-1 with TRBJ2-5; possibly TRBD2 for D (5 bases). TRBV23-1 is reported as an ORF; its role is uncertain. The ends were cut back, 0 bases at V and 1 base at J, with 12 bases in the middle. There are 16 residues in the CDR3. CDR3 protein: CASSQSGRGSQETQYF. CDR3 coding DNA: TGCGCCAGCAGTCAATCGGGGAGAGGAAGCCAAGAGACCCAGTACTTC.

The chain recombines TRBV18 with TRBJ1-1, with D perhaps matching TRBD1 (6 bases). Trimming shortened V by 2 bases and J by 5 bases, and 15 bases separated the two germline ends. The CDR3 sequence is 15 residues long. Looked up from germline, CDR1 is KGHSH and CDR2 is LQKENI. CDR3 loop: CASSPVSGGRTEAFF. CDR3 nucleotide sequence: TGTGCCAGCTCACCAGTCTCGGGGGGCAGAACTGAAGCTTTCTTT. Full variable domain (missing parts from reference TRBV18 and TRBJ1-1): NAGVMQNPRHLVRRRGQEARLRCSPMKGHSHVYWYRQLPEEGLKFMVYLQKENIIDESGMPKERFSAEFPKEGPSILRIQQVVRGDSAAYFCASSPVSGGRTEAFFGQGTRLTVV.

This clone was detected a few times. The chain uses TRBV6-1 and TRBJ2-1; 12 nucleotides match TRBD2. Germline CDR1 is MNHNS and CDR2 is SASEGT. With 7 bases clipped from V and 10 bases from J, the junction kept 5 bases outside the gene matches. This CDR3 region has 13 residues. CDR3 residues: CASILTSGGEQFF. DNA of the CDR3: TGTGCCAGCATCCTTACTAGCGGGGGGGAGCAGTTCTTC.

CDR3 region: CASSVKSPYNSYEQYF. The CDR3 coding sequence is TGTGCCAGCAGCGTCAAATCCCCCTATAACTCCTACGAGCAGTACTTC. V usage is TRBV7-9 and J usage is TRBJ2-7; no reliable D call. Between the trimmed V and J ends, which lost 5 bases and 0 bases, there was a span of 17 bases. Per the germline V gene, CDR1 is SEHNR and CDR2 is FQNEAQ (reference sequence). CDR3 length equals 16 residues.

This clone came up a few times. This sequence joins TRBV4-2 and TRBJ2-7; D is possibly TRBD2 (6 bases). The V end lost 0 bases, the J end lost 3 bases, and 9 bases lay between the germline ends. The CDR3 length is 14 residues. Germline-derived CDR1 and CDR2 are LGHNA and YNFKEQ. The CDR3 is CASSQDLGLYEQYF. CDR3 nucleotides: TGTGCCAGCAGCCAAGATCTGGGACTCTACGAGCAGTACTTC.

This clone was seen a handful of times. The CDR3 coding sequence is TGTGCCAGCAGCCATAGGACAATTGGCTACACCTTC. It encodes CASSHRTIGYTF. V gene TRBV11-2 combines with J gene TRBJ1-2; tentatively, D is TRBD1 (5 bases). Trimming took 5 bases from V and 7 from J, leaving 11 bases between them. From germline, CDR1 is SGHAT and CDR2 FQNNGV. The CDR3 runs to 12 residues.

This clone was found a few times. The chain has TRBV4-2 and TRBJ2-2; D call uncertain. V lost 0 bases and J 7 bases, leaving 15 bases between the germline ends. Germline assignment: CDR1 LGHNA and CDR2 YNFKEQ. This CDR3 is 16 amino acids long. In nucleotides, the CDR3 is TGTGCCAGCAGCCAAGACGATGACTTTCATATCGGGGAGCTGTTTTTT. Translation: CASSQDDDFHIGELFF.

The V and J genes are TRBV7-2 and TRBJ1-1, with TRBD1 as a possible D gene (5 bases). V shed 3 bases and J shed 1 base, with 12 bases lying between them. CDR1 is SGHTA, CDR2 FQGNSA, per germline. The CDR3 is 15 residues long. The CDR3 sequence is CASSLVGTPNTEAFF. In DNA form, the CDR3 reads TGTGCCAGCAGCTTGGTCGGGACTCCGAACACTGAAGCTTTCTTT. Supplemented by reference TRBV7-2 and TRBJ1-1, the full variable domain reads GAGVSQSPSNKVTEKGKDVELRCDPISGHTALYWYRQSLGQGLEFLIYFQGNSAPDKSGLPSDRFSAERTGGSVSTLTIQRTQQEDSAVYLCASSLVGTPNTEAFFGQGTRLTVV.